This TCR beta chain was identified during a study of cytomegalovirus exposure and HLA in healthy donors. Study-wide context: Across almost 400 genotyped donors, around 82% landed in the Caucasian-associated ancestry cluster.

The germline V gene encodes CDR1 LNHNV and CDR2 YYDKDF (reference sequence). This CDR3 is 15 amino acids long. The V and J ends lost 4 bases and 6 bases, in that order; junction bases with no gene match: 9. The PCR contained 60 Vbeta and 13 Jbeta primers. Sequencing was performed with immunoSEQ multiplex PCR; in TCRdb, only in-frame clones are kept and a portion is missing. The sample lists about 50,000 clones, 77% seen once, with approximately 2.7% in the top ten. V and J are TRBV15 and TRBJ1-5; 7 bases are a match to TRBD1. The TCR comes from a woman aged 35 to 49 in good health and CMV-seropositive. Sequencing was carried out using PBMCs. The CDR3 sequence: CATSTSGGVGQPQHF. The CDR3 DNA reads TGTGCCACCAGCACCTCAGGGGGAGTTGGTCAGCCCCAGCATTTT.